A single sample gave rise to the 18 T cell receptor beta chains below, sequenced in a study of metastatic and nonmetastatic thyroid tumors. Thyroid surgery took place with no prior treatment in any patient. TCRdb re-called clones via MiXCR from the PCR reads. The sample yields some 25,000 clones, under 25% seen once. The sequenced sample consisted of blood. Every receptor here comes from a male donor with papillary thyroid cancer or a benign thyroid nodule (not recorded which). Some clones in this sample may be carry-over from other donors' samples.

The chain couples TRBV9 to TRBJ2-1; 7 bases are a match to TRBD1. The CDR3 consists of 15 residues. The V gene end was trimmed by 4 bases and the J gene end by 2 bases; junction bases not matched to a gene: 6. Germline lookup yields CDR1 SGDLS and CDR2 YYNGEE. The chain's CDR3 is CASSPDRAPYNEQFF. DNA for the CDR3: TGTGCCAGCAGCCCCGACAGGGCACCCTACAATGAGCAGTTCTTC.

This clone occurred many times. This sequence joins TRBV18 and TRBJ2-3; 9 nucleotides agree with TRBD1. V was pared by 4 bases and J by 3 bases, with 5 bases of the junction left unmatched. Germline V CDR1 and CDR2: KGHSH, LQKENI. The CDR3 extends over 15 amino acids. The CDR3 DNA reads as TGTGCCAGCTCACTTCGGACAGGGGTAACAGATACGCAGTATTTT. This gives the protein CASSLRTGVTDTQYF.

This clone has a handful of counts. This chain connects TRBV27 to TRBJ2-5, with TRBD2 matching over 11 bases. With V trimmed by 5 bases and J by 2 bases, 10 bases remained unmatched. The CDR3 sequence is 17 residues long. Per the germline V gene, CDR1 is MNHEY and CDR2 is SMNVEV (reference sequence). The CDR3 loop is CASSEYPSGRIQETQYF. The CDR3 DNA follows: TGTGCCAGCAGTGAATACCCTAGCGGGAGGATTCAAGAGACCCAGTACTTC.

V gene TRBV5-1 combines with J gene TRBJ2-5; 9 nucleotides align to TRBD2. V was clipped by 0 bases and J by 10 bases; unmatched bases: 13. CDR1 is SGHRS, CDR2 YFSETQ, per germline. The CDR3 runs to 16 residues. For the CDR3, the DNA is TGCGCCAGCAGCTTGGGACTAGCGGCAGGGCCCGGGATCCAGTACTTC. This codes for CASSLGLAAGPGIQYF.

The chain combines TRBV7-8 with TRBJ2-7; either TRBD1 or TRBD2 may fit D (5 bases each). The CDR3 runs to 14 residues. V was cut by 4 bases and J by 0 bases, with 10 bases left in between. Germline V gene sequence: CDR1 SGHVS, CDR2 FQNEAQ. The CDR3: CASSWDPGSYEQYF. CDR3 nucleotides: TGTGCCAGCAGCTGGGACCCGGGCTCCTACGAGCAGTACTTC.

This clone has ten or more counts. The chain combines TRBV19 with TRBJ1-5; possibly TRBD1 for D (5 bases). The CDR3 spans 15 residues. Germline CDR1 LNHDA, CDR2 SQIVND (reference sequence). V dropped 5 bases and J dropped 2 bases, with 13 bases sitting between them. The DNA of the CDR3 is TGTGCCAGTAGTCTAACCGGGACCGGCAATCAGCCCCAGCATTTT. This codes for CASSLTGTGNQPQHF. The variable domain in full, completed from reference TRBV19 and TRBJ1-5, reads DGGITQSPKYLFRKEGQNVTLSCEQNLNHDAMYWYRQDPGQGLRLIYYSQIVNDFQKGDIAEGYSVSREKKESFPLTVTSAQKNPTAFYLCASSLTGTGNQPQHFGDGTRLSIL.

This clone has at least ten counts. A junction boundary mismatches the germline segment, possibly from a read error. The identical CDR3 is also encoded by other nucleotide sequences in the sample. The V call is TRBV13, the J call TRBJ2-2; 9 bases are a match to TRBD2. This CDR3 has 16 amino acids. The germline CDR1 and CDR2 sequences are PRHDT and FYEKMQ (reference sequence). The CDR3 nucleotides read TGTGCCAGCAGCGCAGGACTAGCGCCGAACACTGGGGAGCTGTTTTTT. Translation gives CASSAGLAPNTGELFF.

This clone was seen ten or more times. The chain is built from TRBV12-5 and TRBJ1-3; possible D gene TRBD1, 5 bases. The CDR3 totals 14 residues. V lost 8 bases and J 2 bases, leaving 13 bases between the germline ends. CDR1 is LGHNT, CDR2 FRNRAP, per germline. The CDR3 region is CASSQGSAGNTIYF. The CDR3 DNA is TGTGCTAGTTCTCAGGGAAGTGCTGGAAACACCATATATTTT.

This clone was seen ten or more times. The chain couples TRBV20-1 to TRBJ2-2; 8 bases fit TRBD2. Germline V gene sequence: CDR1 DFQATT, CDR2 SNEGSKA (reference sequence). This CDR3 is 19 amino acids long. The trim removed 6 bases at V and 4 bases at J, leaving 22 bases unmatched. The CDR3 loop is CSANPPGLVGGQGTGELFF. The CDR3 DNA sequence: TGCAGTGCAAATCCACCGGGACTAGTGGGAGGGCAAGGCACCGGGGAGCTGTTTTTT.

Details on this clone: Just one base apart from a much larger clone, this may be a read error. This specimen includes other DNA sequences encoding the same CDR3. The chain combines TRBV5-1 with TRBJ1-1; D may be TRBD1 (6 bases). The CDR3 loop spans 16 amino acids. Germline V gives CDR1 SGHRS, CDR2 YFSETQ. Here the CDR3 reads CASSKGDGPRNTEAFF. The CDR3 DNA is TGTGCCAGCAGCAAGGGGGACGGACCCAGGAACACTGAGGCTTTCTTT.

The chain uses TRBV5-1 and TRBJ2-7; a weak D match, TRBD2 (7 bases). Trimming left V 5 bases short and J 3 bases short, with 12 bases between. The CDR3 spans 13 residues. Germline CDR1 is SGHRS and CDR2 is YFSETQ. The CDR3 is CASRIGGGYEQYF. CDR3 DNA: TGCGCCAGCAGGATAGGGGGGGGCTACGAGCAGTACTTC.

This clone is deemed medium-sized (0.01 to 0.1%). The chain employs TRBV10-1 and TRBJ2-7, with TRBD2 identical over 8 bases. V shed 4 bases and J 2 bases; nucleotides not matched to a gene: 4. This CDR3 has 14 amino acids. Germline V gives CDR1 WNHNN, CDR2 SYGVQD (reference sequence). The CDR3 DNA sequence: TGCGCCAGCAGTGCGGGACTAGAGGCCTACGAGCAGTACTTC. As protein: CASSAGLEAYEQYF.

This clone was counted a few times. The V gene is TRBV27, the J gene TRBJ1-1, with TRBD1 as a possible D gene (6 bases). The CDR3 has 16 amino acids. Trimming removed 3 bases at V and 5 bases at J, with 19 bases between. CDR1 and CDR2 (germline): MNHEY, SMNVEV (reference sequence). The CDR3 reads CASSFGGTNEVTEAFF. The CDR3 coding sequence is TGTGCCAGCAGTTTTGGGGGGACAAACGAGGTGACTGAAGCTTTCTTT.

The J gene is TRBJ2-1, the V gene TRBV6-1; 7 nucleotides align to TRBD1. The junction had 8 bases not matched to a gene; V was cut back by 6 bases and J by 3 bases. The CDR3 length is 15 residues. Germline V CDR1 and CDR2: MNHNS, SASEGT. CDR3 sequence reads: CASSQRDSLYNEQFF. CDR3 DNA sequence: TGTGCCAGCAGCCAAAGGGACAGTCTCTACAATGAGCAGTTCTTC.

The rearrangement uses TRBV9 and TRBJ1-1; D is undetermined. Germline-derived CDR1 and CDR2 are SGDLS and YYNGEE. The V end lost 1 base, the J end lost 5 bases, and 12 bases lay between the germline ends. This CDR3 has 14 residues. The CDR3 coding sequence is TGTGCCAGCAGCGTACAATACGGGGAAACTGAAGCTTTCTTT. The encoded protein is CASSVQYGETEAFF.

The chain is built from TRBV11-2 and TRBJ2-4; 12 bases align to TRBD2. Looked up from germline, CDR1 is SGHAT and CDR2 is FQNNGV. This CDR3 has 15 amino acids. V lost 5 bases, J lost 7 bases, and 6 bases stayed unmatched. The CDR3 sequence is CASSPSGRALNIQYF. CDR3 bases: TGTGCCAGCAGCCCTAGCGGGAGGGCCCTCAACATTCAGTACTTC.

This clone was detected many times. The chain has TRBV12-5 and TRBJ2-7, with 7 bases matching TRBD1. CDR3 length: 17 residues. Germline lookup yields CDR1 LGHNT and CDR2 FRNRAP. V shed 0 bases, J shed 3 bases, and the junction held 11 bases outside the gene matches. CDR3 amino acids: CASGLVLWDSVVYEQYV. The CDR3 bases are TGTGCTAGTGGTTTGGTTCTCTGGGACAGTGTAGTCTACGAGCAGTACGTC.

This clone rates as medium-sized. The V gene is TRBV6-1, the J gene TRBJ2-7; 11 nucleotides agree with TRBD2. CDR1 and CDR2 (germline): MNHNS, SASEGT. The CDR3 contains 15 residues. Losses at the gene ends were 6 bases for V and 0 bases for J; bases not matched to a gene: 4. CDR3 protein: CASRQTSGSSYEQYF. In nucleotides, the CDR3 is TGTGCCAGCAGGCAAACTAGCGGGAGCTCCTACGAGCAGTACTTC.